One sample yielded the 7 T cell receptor beta chains listed below, sequenced in a study of OX40 agonist ivuxolimab in advanced cancers. Library method: the immunoSEQ multiplex PCR assay. Sourced from immuneACCESS, this table was stored by TCRdb with only in-frame sequences that have V and J called. A share of the clones is absent; for the studies checked, an unresolved V gene accounts for under half, and the remainder has no known explanation. Across this sample there are 80,000 to 100,000 clones, with 70% to 90% seen only once. Jointly, the top ten make up roughly 0.84% of the sample. The source was CD4+ or CD8+ T cells sorted from blood, collected in a trial of the OX40 agonist ivuxolimab. Receptor source: an adult with an advanced solid tumor such as melanoma, head and neck, liver or kidney cancer.

The gene calls are TRBV30 and TRBJ2-5; D is perhaps TRBD2 (6 bases). The ends were cut back, 3 bases at V and 5 bases at J, with 19 bases in the middle. The CDR3 spans 15 residues. Germline assignment: CDR1 GTSNPN and CDR2 SVGIG (reference sequence). As DNA, the CDR3 is TGTGCCTGGAGCCACGAGGGGAGGAGGACGGAGACCCAGTACTTC. It codes for CAWSHEGRRTETQYF.

V and J are TRBV19 and TRBJ1-5; 8 bases fit TRBD1. V shed 3 bases, J shed 5 bases, and the junction held 9 bases outside the gene matches. Germline CDR1 and CDR2: LNHDA and SQIVND (reference sequence). This CDR3 region has 16 residues. The CDR3 sequence: CASSMLKDRADQPQHF. CDR3 DNA: TGTGCCAGTAGTATGTTAAAGGACAGGGCTGATCAGCCCCAGCATTTT.

The J gene is TRBJ2-7, the V gene TRBV19, with no clear D. V lost 6 bases and J 6 bases, leaving 15 bases between the germline ends. In germline, CDR1 is LNHDA, CDR2 SQIVND (reference sequence). CDR3 length equals 13 residues. The CDR3 DNA is TGTGCCAGTAGCGACCGGAAAGGGCTCGAGCAGTACTTC. It translates to CASSDRKGLEQYF.

This rearrangement joins TRBV4-1 to TRBJ2-4, with 9 bases aligning to TRBD1. This CDR3 is built from 15 residues. V was clipped by 1 base and J by 6 bases; unmatched bases: 4. Germline CDR1 MGHRA, CDR2 YSYEKL. This chain's CDR3 is CASSQGTGGRNIQYF. CDR3 nucleotides: TGCGCCAGCAGCCAAGGAACAGGGGGCAGAAACATTCAGTACTTC.

The chain employs TRBV28 and TRBJ1-5; the match to TRBD1 covers 9 bases. This CDR3 contains 16 residues. Germline V gene sequence: CDR1 MDHEN, CDR2 SYDVKM. The junction had 12 bases not matched to a gene; V was cut back by 5 bases and J by 7 bases. The CDR3 protein is CASSTRDRAVEQPQHF. CDR3 in DNA: TGTGCCAGCAGTACCCGGGACAGGGCTGTCGAACAGCCCCAGCATTTT.

This clone was seen once. The chain combines TRBV7-2 with TRBJ2-7; TRBD2 agrees at 8 bases. Trimming removed 0 bases from V and 7 bases from J; junction bases left unmatched: 2. The CDR3 is 13 amino acids. From germline, CDR1 is SGHTA and CDR2 FQGNSA. CDR3 nucleotide sequence: TGTGCCAGCAGCTTAGCGGGACTAGGGGAGCAGTACTTC. It yields the protein CASSLAGLGEQYF.

Turning to this clone: Other DNA sequences from this sample encode an identical CDR3 as well. The chain joins TRBV18 to TRBJ2-1; TRBD2 agrees at 9 bases. This CDR3 spans 16 amino acids. J gave up 3 bases and V 0 bases, and 3 bases lay outside the gene matches. Looked up from germline, CDR1 is KGHSH and CDR2 is LQKENI. CDR3 protein: CASSPPGSGGYNEQFF. CDR3 DNA: TGTGCCAGCTCACCACCGGGTAGCGGGGGCTACAATGAGCAGTTCTTC.